These 4 T cell receptor beta chains originate from one sample sequenced in a study of STAT3 mutations in large granular lymphocyte leukemia. General study findings and limits: Every T-LGLL patient had at least one immunodominant TCRbeta clonotype.

Libraries were prepared by immunoSEQ multiplex PCR; TCRdb keeps only in-frame clonotypes and omits some of them. The sample includes under 2,500 clones, approximately 55% of them seen just once. Their cognate antigens are unknown. The sequencing input was peripheral blood mononuclear cells. The receptors derive from a man aged 60 to 75 with T-cell large granular lymphocyte leukemia. Some clones in this sample may be carry-over from other donors' samples.

This clone has more than one count but fewer than ten. The chain uses TRBV18 and TRBJ2-7; tentative D call: TRBD1 (5 bases). Germline CDR1 is KGHSH and CDR2 is LQKENI. The CDR3 extends over 13 amino acids. Trimming took 1 base from V and 1 from J, leaving 5 bases between them. The CDR3 reads CASSPQGSYEQYV. Written as DNA, the CDR3 is TGTGCCAGCTCACCACAGGGGTCCTACGAGCAGTACGTC.

The chain uses TRBV18 and TRBJ2-3; D is ambiguous. Per germline, CDR1 KGHSH and CDR2 LQKENI. This CDR3 contains 15 residues. V was clipped by 6 bases and J by 3 bases, with 16 bases between them. The CDR3 is CASSPGLGVTDTQYF. The CDR3 region has the DNA TGTGCCAGCTCGCCCGGGCTAGGTGTGACAGATACGCAGTATTTT.

This clone was recorded a few times. The gene calls are TRBV7-9 and TRBJ1-4, with 9 positions matching TRBD1. Germline trimming cut 5 bases from V and 6 bases from J; bases unmatched to any gene: 4. The CDR3 covers 14 residues. The V gene's germline CDR1 is SEHNR and CDR2 FQNEAQ (reference sequence). The CDR3 DNA is TGTGCCAGCAGCCCCGACAGGGGGGATGAAAAACTGTTTTTT. Its translation is CASSPDRGDEKLFF.

The genes are TRBV4-1 and TRBJ1-5; D is undetermined. Germline CDR1 and CDR2: MGHRA and YSYEKL. Trimming stripped 4 bases from V and 5 bases from J, with 15 bases between. The CDR3 runs to 15 residues. CDR3 sequence (DNA): TGCGCCAGCAGCCGCCTCCCAGGTTACGATCAGCCCCAGCATTTT. Translated, it gives CASSRLPGYDQPQHF.